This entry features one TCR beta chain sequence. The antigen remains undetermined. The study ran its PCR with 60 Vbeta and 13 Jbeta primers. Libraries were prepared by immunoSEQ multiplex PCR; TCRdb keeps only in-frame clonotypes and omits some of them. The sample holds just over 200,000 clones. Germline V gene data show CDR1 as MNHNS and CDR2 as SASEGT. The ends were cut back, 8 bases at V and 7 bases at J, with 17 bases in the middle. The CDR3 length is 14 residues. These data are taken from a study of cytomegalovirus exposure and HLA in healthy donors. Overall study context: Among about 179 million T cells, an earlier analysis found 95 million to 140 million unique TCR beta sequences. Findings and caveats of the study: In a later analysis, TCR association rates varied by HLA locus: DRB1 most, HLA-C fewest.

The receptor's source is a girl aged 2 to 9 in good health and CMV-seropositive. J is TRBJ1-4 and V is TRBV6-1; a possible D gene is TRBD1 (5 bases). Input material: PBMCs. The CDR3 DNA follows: TGTGCCAGCTCCGGGGGGGTCGGGGGTGAAAAACTGTTTTTT. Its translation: CASSGGVGGEKLFF.